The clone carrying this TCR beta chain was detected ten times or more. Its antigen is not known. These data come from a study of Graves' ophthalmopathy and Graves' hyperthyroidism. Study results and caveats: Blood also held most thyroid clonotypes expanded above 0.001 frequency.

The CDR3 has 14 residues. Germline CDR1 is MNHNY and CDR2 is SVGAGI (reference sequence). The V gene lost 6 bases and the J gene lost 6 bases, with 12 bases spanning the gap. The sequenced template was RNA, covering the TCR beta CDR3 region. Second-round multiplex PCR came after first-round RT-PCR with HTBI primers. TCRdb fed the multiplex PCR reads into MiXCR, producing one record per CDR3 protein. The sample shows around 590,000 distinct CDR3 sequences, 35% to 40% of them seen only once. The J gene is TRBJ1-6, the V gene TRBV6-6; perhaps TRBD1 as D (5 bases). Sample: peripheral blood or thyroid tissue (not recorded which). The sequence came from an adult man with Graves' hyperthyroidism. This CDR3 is CASSGTDLNSPLHF. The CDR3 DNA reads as TGTGCCAGCAGCGGGACCGACCTTAATTCACCCCTCCACTTT.